This T cell receptor (beta chain) originates from a study of cytomegalovirus exposure and HLA in healthy donors. Study conclusions and caveats: The classifier was said to identify cytomegalovirus status with high specificity and sensitivity. Among TCR sequences, most were rare, though some public TCRs appeared in many donors.

V dropped 11 bases and J dropped 0 bases, with 14 bases sitting between them. Germline V gene lookup returns CDR1 MNHEY and CDR2 SMNVEV (reference sequence). The CDR3 contains 15 residues. As for this clone: Its cognate antigen is unknown.

TCRdb keeps only in-frame clones here, not all; method: immunoSEQ multiplex PCR. The data contain approximately 80,000 clones, 80% to 95% of them singletons. The sample was PBMCs. This chain joins TRBV27 and TRBJ2-6; D not certain. This TCR was recovered from a woman aged 25 to 45 in good health and CMV-seronegative. The CDR3 DNA follows: TGTGCCGCCCGTGGCGGTCCCTCTGGGGCCAACGTCCTGACTTTC. Translated: CAARGGPSGANVLTF. The entire variable domain, with the rest obtained from reference TRBV27 and TRBJ2-6, is as follows: EAQVTQNPRYLITVTGKKLTVTCSQNMNHEYMSWYRQDPGLGLRQIYYSMNVEVTDKGDVPEGYKVSRKEKRNFPLILESPSPNQTSLYFCAARGGPSGANVLTFGAGSRLTVL.